Each of the 13 T cell receptor beta chains below was sequenced from the same sample in a study of blood T cell repertoires in COVID-19. The data were produced by immunoSEQ multiplex PCR, yet TCRdb's version contains in-frame clones alone and is incomplete. The data show about 270,000 clones, with approximately 86% seen just once and around 8.8% held by the top ten. Sequenced: peripheral blood. Source of these receptors: a man in his forties or fifties with active or convalescent COVID-19.

The chain recombines TRBV12-5 with TRBJ2-3, with 8 bases identical to TRBD2. The CDR3 runs to 16 residues. Germline loops: CDR1 LGHNT, CDR2 FRNRAP. V shed 1 base and J 4 bases; nucleotides not matched to a gene: 7. The CDR3 DNA reads TGTGCTAGTGGTTTGGATTTAGCGGGGCCCGCAGATACGCAGTATTTT. This encodes CASGLDLAGPADTQYF. Using reference TRBV12-5 and TRBJ2-3 for the parts outside the CDR3, the full variable domain is DARVTQTPRHKVTEMGQEVTMRCQPILGHNTVFWYRQTMMQGLELLAYFRNRAPLDDSGMPKDRFSAEMPDATLATLKIQPSEPRDSAVYFCASGLDLAGPADTQYFGPGTRLTVL.

This clone was detected only once. This chain links TRBV7-2 with TRBJ1-2; no clear D gene. Trimming shortened V by 2 bases and J by 8 bases, and 12 bases separated the two germline ends. CDR3 length: 13 residues. Germline V lookup: CDR1 SGHTA, CDR2 FQGNSA. In DNA, the CDR3 is TGTGCCAGCAGCTTACCCAGTGTGCAGGGCTACACCTTC. As protein: CASSLPSVQGYTF.

This chain links TRBV6-5 with TRBJ2-2; no definite D call. The CDR3 has 13 residues. The V end lost 6 bases, the J end lost 2 bases, and 7 bases lay between the germline ends. Germline CDR1 MNHEY, CDR2 SVGAGI. The CDR3 DNA is TGTGCCAGCAGAAATCGTAACACCGGGGAGCTGTTTTTT. The encoded protein is CASRNRNTGELFF.

In DNA form, the CDR3 reads TGTGCCAGCAGCGATCCGGGACAGGGGAACTATGGCTACACCTTC. Amino acids: CASSDPGQGNYGYTF. This chain joins TRBV2 and TRBJ1-2; TRBD1 agrees at 10 bases. Germline lookup yields CDR1 SNHLY and CDR2 FYNNEI. The CDR3 runs 15 residues. With 6 bases clipped from V and 2 bases from J, the junction kept 6 bases outside the gene matches.

This clone was detected once. The chain has TRBV9 and TRBJ2-3; D possibly corresponds to TRBD2 (7 bases). The CDR3 runs to 17 residues. Trimming took 0 bases from V and 5 from J, leaving 19 bases between them. CDR1 SGDLS and CDR2 YYNGEE come from the germline V gene. The CDR3 region has the DNA TGTGCCAGCAGCGTAGCTTCGCGGGGGCTGCAGGGAGATACGCAGTATTTT. Residues: CASSVASRGLQGDTQYF.

This chain uses TRBV19 with TRBJ1-5; D unresolved. V was pared by 10 bases and J by 1 base, with 11 bases between. The CDR3 loop spans 13 amino acids. Germline CDR1 LNHDA, CDR2 SQIVND (reference sequence). The CDR3 here is CATNEASNQPQHF. DNA for the CDR3: TGTGCCACCAACGAGGCGAGCAATCAGCCCCAGCATTTT. The whole variable domain, filled in from reference TRBV19 and TRBJ1-5, reads DGGITQSPKYLFRKEGQNVTLSCEQNLNHDAMYWYRQDPGQGLRLIYYSQIVNDFQKGDIAEGYSVSREKKESFPLTVTSAQKNPTAFYLCATNEASNQPQHFGDGTRLSIL.

V and J are TRBV5-1 and TRBJ2-1, with 7 bases lining up with TRBD2. The germline gives CDR1 SGHRS, CDR2 YFSETQ. The CDR3 length is 16 residues. Trimming at V came to 1 base and at J to 0 bases, leaving 4 bases not matched to a gene. CDR3 DNA: TGCGCCAGCAGCTTGAACGAGCGGGGCTCCTACAATGAGCAGTTCTTC. Amino acid sequence: CASSLNERGSYNEQFF.

This clone was picked up one time. The chain joins TRBV5-8 to TRBJ2-3, with D tentatively TRBD1 (6 bases). Germline CDR1 and CDR2: SGHTS and YDEGEE. The CDR3 runs to 16 residues. V was pared by 4 bases and J by 2 bases, with 17 bases between. In nucleotides, the CDR3 is TGTGCCAGCAGCACCGGGACAAAGATATTCACAGATACGCAGTATTTT. Protein product: CASSTGTKIFTDTQYF.

V usage is TRBV3-1 (or the pseudogene TRBV3-2) and J usage is TRBJ2-7; D uncertain. The V end was cut by 4 bases, the J end by 0 bases, with 4 bases between. The length of the CDR3 is 12 residues. The germline gives CDR1 LGHDT, CDR2 YNNKEL (reference sequence). The chain's CDR3 is CASSRSSYEQYF. CDR3 sequence (DNA): TGTGCCAGCAGCCGTAGCTCCTACGAGCAGTACTTC.

This chain links TRBV24-1 with TRBJ1-5, with 8 bases matching TRBD1. Germline CDR1 KGHDR, CDR2 SFDVKD. V shed 4 bases and J 5 bases; nucleotides not matched to a gene: 3. This CDR3 spans 14 amino acids. The CDR3 loop is CATSDGQGHQPQHF. For the CDR3, the DNA is TGTGCCACCAGTGACGGACAGGGTCATCAGCCCCAGCATTTT.

The rearrangement uses TRBV29-1 and TRBJ1-1; a possible D gene is TRBD1 (5 bases). V was clipped by 7 bases and J by 11 bases, with 23 bases between them. Germline CDR1 SQVTM, CDR2 ANQGSEA. This CDR3 contains 13 residues. CDR3 protein: CSAYGVGQESAFF. Written as DNA, the CDR3 is TGCAGCGCCTATGGGGTGGGGCAAGAGTCGGCTTTCTTT.

The chain has TRBV18 and TRBJ2-7; 7 bases agree with TRBD1. J gave up 5 bases and V 2 bases, and 6 bases lay outside the gene matches. In germline, CDR1 is KGHSH, CDR2 LQKENI. The CDR3 is made up of 14 amino acids. This CDR3 is CASSPSAGGDEQYF. CDR3 coding DNA: TGTGCCAGCTCACCATCGGCAGGGGGAGACGAGCAGTACTTC.

CDR3 in DNA: TGTGCCATCCTCGCCGGGACAGGGGACAATGAGCAGTTCTTC. Amino acids: CAILAGTGDNEQFF. The chain is built from TRBV10-3 and TRBJ2-1; TRBD1 agrees at 10 bases. V trimming: 8 bases; J trimming: 5 bases; junction bases outside the gene matches: 6. Germline loops: CDR1 ENHRY, CDR2 SYGVKD. This CDR3 is 14 amino acids long.